This T cell receptor beta chain was captured in a study of immune evolution from preneoplasia to lung adenocarcinoma. Measured with immunoSEQ multiplex PCR; TCRdb has only the in-frame clones, and not every one. The sample consists of roughly 8,300 clones, 80% to 90% of them appearing once. Source material: FFPE minimally invasive lung adenocarcinoma tissue. This sequence was found in a person aged 65 to 85 with lung adenocarcinoma.

CDR3: CASSYSGADTDTQYF. CDR3 in DNA: TGCGCCAGCAGCTATAGCGGGGCCGACACAGATACGCAGTATTTT. The chain joins TRBV5-1 to TRBJ2-3, with TRBD2 identical over 8 bases. V shed 3 bases, J shed 2 bases, and the junction held 5 bases outside the gene matches. In germline, CDR1 is SGHRS, CDR2 YFSETQ. This CDR3 has 15 amino acids.